The rows below give T cell receptor beta chains drawn from one sample of a study of blood T cells in healthy people across ages. TCRdb re-derived calls from the 5' RACE reads in MiXCR, one entry per CDR3 protein. Among some 760,000 distinct CDR3 sequences listed, 20% to 25% were seen once. These records were also assigned to another study, of T cells of mothers and their children.

The source material was blood. Every receptor here comes from a boy aged 5 to 17 in good health. Each CDR3 is given with its conserved first and last residue. The order of the fields is clone size, V gene, J gene, D gene, CDR3 DNA, CDR3 protein. D genes are given only for firm matches. Size tells how often a clone was seen (once, few, many) or the class of an expanded clone, and some rows leave it out.

abundance: few
v_gene: TRBV5-1
j_gene: TRBJ2-3
d_gene: -
CDR3nt: TGCGCCAGCAGCTCGGCGGGTTCCTCCGCAGATACGCAGTATTTT
CDR3aa: CASSSAGSSADTQYF

abundance: few
v_gene: TRBV24-1
j_gene: TRBJ2-3
d_gene: -
CDR3nt: TGTGCCACCAGTGATTTGAAGGTTAGCACAGATACGCAGTATTTT
CDR3aa: CATSDLKVSTDTQYF

abundance: few
v_gene: TRBV24-1
j_gene: TRBJ2-5
d_gene: -
CDR3nt: TGTGCCACCAGTGATTTGAGTCCAGAGATGGAGACCCAGTACTTC
CDR3aa: CATSDLSPEMETQYF

abundance: -
v_gene: TRBV2
j_gene: TRBJ2-7
d_gene: -
CDR3nt: TGTGCCAGCAGTGAATGGTGGTCGGGACTTGAAGCCCGCGAGCAGTACTTC
CDR3aa: CASSEWWSGLEAREQYF

abundance: -
v_gene: TRBV2
j_gene: TRBJ2-5
d_gene: TRBD2
CDR3nt: TGTGCCAGCAGTACCGGGACTAGCGGGGGGGCTAAGACCCAGTACTTC
CDR3aa: CASSTGTSGGAKTQYF

abundance: -
v_gene: TRBV27
j_gene: TRBJ1-2
d_gene: -
CDR3nt: TGTGCCAGCAGATTCGGGACCTCCTACCGTATCTATGGCTACACCTTC
CDR3aa: CASRFGTSYRIYGYTF

abundance: few
v_gene: TRBV2
j_gene: TRBJ1-6
d_gene: -
CDR3nt: TGTGCCAGCTCTCTCGAGCTCGACCCTAATTCACCCCTCCACTTT
CDR3aa: CASSLELDPNSPLHF

abundance: -
v_gene: TRBV25-1
j_gene: TRBJ2-5
d_gene: -
CDR3nt: TGTGCCAGTGCCGGGACGGAGCAAGAGACCCAGTACTTC
CDR3aa: CASAGTEQETQYF

abundance: few
v_gene: TRBV7-2
j_gene: TRBJ2-2
d_gene: TRBD1
CDR3nt: TGTGCCAGCAGCTTCAGACAGGGGGCCGGGGAGCTGTTTTTT
CDR3aa: CASSFRQGAGELFF

abundance: -
v_gene: TRBV7-3
j_gene: TRBJ2-5
d_gene: -
CDR3nt: TGTGCCAGCAGCTCAAGTGGGATAGAGACCCAGTACTTC
CDR3aa: CASSSSGIETQYF

abundance: many
v_gene: TRBV12-3/TRBV12-4
j_gene: TRBJ2-1
d_gene: TRBD1
CDR3nt: TGTGCCAGCAGTTTCCGGACAGGGGGGGGGAATGAGCAGTTCTTC
CDR3aa: CASSFRTGGGNEQFF

abundance: few
v_gene: TRBV11-2
j_gene: TRBJ2-1
d_gene: -
CDR3nt: TGTGCCAGCAGCTTAGATTCCCGAGCGGAGGGACTCGAGTTTGCCTACAATGAGCAGTTCTTC
CDR3aa: CASSLDSRAEGLEFAYNEQFF

abundance: few
v_gene: TRBV6-2/TRBV6-3
j_gene: TRBJ1-1
d_gene: -
CDR3nt: TGTGCCAGCAGTTACCCGAAGGGCGAGAACACTGAAGCTTTCTTT
CDR3aa: CASSYPKGENTEAFF

abundance: -
v_gene: TRBV12-3/TRBV12-4
j_gene: TRBJ2-3
d_gene: TRBD1
CDR3nt: TGTGCCAGCAGTCCAGGGACAGGGAGGGTGACGACAGATACGCAGTATTTT
CDR3aa: CASSPGTGRVTTDTQYF

abundance: few
v_gene: TRBV28
j_gene: TRBJ1-1
d_gene: -
CDR3nt: TGTGCCAGCCAGAGGGGGGGGCCGGCTGAAGCTTTCTTT
CDR3aa: CASQRGGPAEAFF

abundance: -
v_gene: TRBV14
j_gene: TRBJ2-7
d_gene: -
CDR3nt: TGTGCCAGCAGCCAAGGAAACTGGCAGTACTTC
CDR3aa: CASSQGNWQYF

abundance: few
v_gene: TRBV18
j_gene: TRBJ2-2
d_gene: -
CDR3nt: TGTGCCAGCTCACCTCTTGGGGCCTTGGACACCGGGGAGCTGTTTTTT
CDR3aa: CASSPLGALDTGELFF

abundance: -
v_gene: TRBV11-1
j_gene: TRBJ2-3
d_gene: -
CDR3nt: TGTGCCAGCAGCTCTCACACTAAGGGTGAAGATACGCAGTATTTT
CDR3aa: CASSSHTKGEDTQYF

abundance: -
v_gene: TRBV7-8
j_gene: TRBJ1-1
d_gene: -
CDR3nt: TGTGCCAGCAGCGGCCCAAGGAACACTGAAGCTTTCTTT
CDR3aa: CASSGPRNTEAFF

abundance: few
v_gene: TRBV7-3
j_gene: TRBJ2-1
d_gene: TRBD2
CDR3nt: TGTGCCAGCAGCACTTTAGCGGGGGGGCCTCTCCATGAGCAGTTCTTC
CDR3aa: CASSTLAGGPLHEQFF

abundance: few
v_gene: TRBV4-3
j_gene: TRBJ2-5
d_gene: TRBD1
CDR3nt: TGCGCCAGCAGCCTCTCCCTCGGACAGGGCCAAGAGACCCAGTACTTC
CDR3aa: CASSLSLGQGQETQYF

abundance: -
v_gene: TRBV5-1
j_gene: TRBJ1-1
d_gene: -
CDR3nt: TGCGCCAGCAGCTTGGTTTTGTCGGGGGGTGAAGCTTTCTTT
CDR3aa: CASSLVLSGGEAFF

abundance: once
v_gene: TRBV5-4
j_gene: TRBJ2-5
d_gene: -
CDR3nt: TGTGCCAGCAGCTTGGCTCAGCAAGAGACCCAGCACTTC
CDR3aa: CASSLAQQETQHF

abundance: -
v_gene: TRBV27
j_gene: TRBJ2-7
d_gene: -
CDR3nt: TGTGCCAGCAGTCCCCGCAGGGAAGTTGGCGAGCAGTACTTC
CDR3aa: CASSPRREVGEQYF

abundance: -
v_gene: TRBV28
j_gene: TRBJ2-7
d_gene: -
CDR3nt: TGTGCCAGCAGAAAAAGACAGCCAGGCTACGAGCAGTACTTC
CDR3aa: CASRKRQPGYEQYF

abundance: few
v_gene: TRBV6-2/TRBV6-3
j_gene: TRBJ2-7
d_gene: -
CDR3nt: TGTGCCAGCAGTTACTGGAAATTCGGGGCTTACGAGCAGTACTTC
CDR3aa: CASSYWKFGAYEQYF

abundance: -
v_gene: TRBV5-1
j_gene: TRBJ2-1
d_gene: -
CDR3nt: TGCGCCAGCACCGAGGACAAGGGGTCCTACAATGAGCAGTTCTTC
CDR3aa: CASTEDKGSYNEQFF

abundance: -
v_gene: TRBV6-2/TRBV6-3
j_gene: TRBJ1-1
d_gene: -
CDR3nt: TGTGCCAGCAGTTACTCGAAGGGACGGAACACTGAAGCTTTCTTT
CDR3aa: CASSYSKGRNTEAFF

abundance: -
v_gene: TRBV5-5
j_gene: TRBJ1-2
d_gene: -
CDR3nt: TGTGCCAGCTCCCTTGCGGGGACCCCCTATGGCTACACCTTC
CDR3aa: CASSLAGTPYGYTF

abundance: few
v_gene: TRBV7-3
j_gene: TRBJ2-1
d_gene: TRBD2
CDR3nt: TGTGCCAGCAGCTTCGTCGCGGGAGTCTCTAATGAGCAGTTCTTC
CDR3aa: CASSFVAGVSNEQFF

abundance: -
v_gene: TRBV6-2/TRBV6-3
j_gene: TRBJ2-1
d_gene: TRBD2
CDR3nt: TGTGCCAGCAGTTACTCGAATGGACTAGCGGGAGTTCATCCTGAGCAGTTCTTC
CDR3aa: CASSYSNGLAGVHPEQFF

abundance: -
v_gene: TRBV29-1
j_gene: TRBJ2-1
d_gene: -
CDR3nt: TGCAGCGTTTGGGGCGAAGAGAATGAGCAGTTCTTC
CDR3aa: CSVWGEENEQFF